The entry that follows covers one T cell receptor beta chain sequence. Its cognate antigen is unknown. The data stem from a study of CD8 T cells in ankylosing spondylitis. Study conclusions and caveats: Within ankylosing spondylitis blood, a TCR beta motif made up of several highly homologous variants appeared to be characteristic.

TCRdb recomputed calls from the 5' RACE reads with MiXCR, one row per CDR3 protein. Counted here are around 890,000 distinct CDR3 sequences, about 12% occurring once; the ten biggest clones make up 0.51%. V lost 1 base to trimming and J lost 3 bases, with 12 bases between them. The germline CDR1 and CDR2 sequences are GTSNPN and SVGIG (reference sequence). This CDR3 is 15 amino acids long. The V and J genes are TRBV30 and TRBJ2-2; D is undetermined. Sequenced sample: blood, either unsorted or a sorted T cell fraction (not recorded which). The clonotype originates from a male donor with ankylosing spondylitis. The CDR3 loop is CAWSEYRAHTGELFF. CDR3 DNA: TGTGCCTGGAGTGAGTATAGGGCTCACACCGGGGAGCTGTTTTTT.